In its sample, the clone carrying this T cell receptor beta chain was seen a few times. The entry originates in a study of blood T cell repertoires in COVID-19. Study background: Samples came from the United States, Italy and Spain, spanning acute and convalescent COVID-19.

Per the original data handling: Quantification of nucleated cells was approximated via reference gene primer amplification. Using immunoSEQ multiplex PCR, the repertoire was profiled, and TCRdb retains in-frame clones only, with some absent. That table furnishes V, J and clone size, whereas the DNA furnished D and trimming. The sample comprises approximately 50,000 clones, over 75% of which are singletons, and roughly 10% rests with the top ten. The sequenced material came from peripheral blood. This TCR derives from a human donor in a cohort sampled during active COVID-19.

CDR3 residues: CASSEAGHHYNSPLHF. CDR3 nucleotide sequence: TGTGCCAGCAGTGAAGCCGGTCACCACTATAATTCACCCCTCCACTTT. V is TRBV2 and J is TRBJ1-6; D is ambiguous. This CDR3 region has 16 residues. The germline gives CDR1 SNHLY, CDR2 FYNNEI. The V end lost 0 bases, the J end lost 3 bases, and 9 bases lay between the germline ends.